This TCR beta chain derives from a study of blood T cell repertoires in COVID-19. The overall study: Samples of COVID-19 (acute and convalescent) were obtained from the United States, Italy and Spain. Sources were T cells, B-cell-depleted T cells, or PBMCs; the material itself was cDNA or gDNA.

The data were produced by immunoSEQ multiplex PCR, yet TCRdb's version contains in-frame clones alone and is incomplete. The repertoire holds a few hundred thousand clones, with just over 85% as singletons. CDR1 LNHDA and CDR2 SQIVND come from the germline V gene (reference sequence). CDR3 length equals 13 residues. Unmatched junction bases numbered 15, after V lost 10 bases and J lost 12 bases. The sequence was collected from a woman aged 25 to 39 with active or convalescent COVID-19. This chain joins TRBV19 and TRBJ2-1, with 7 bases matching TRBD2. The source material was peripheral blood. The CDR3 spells CATTNPGRASQFF. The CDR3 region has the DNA TGTGCCACGACGAACCCAGGGAGGGCCTCGCAGTTCTTC.